This is a list of T cell receptor beta chains from one sample in a study of blood T cell repertoires in COVID-19. The protocol was immunoSEQ multiplex PCR, while the TCRdb copy is restricted to in-frame clones and leaves out a portion. The sample contains about 280,000 clones, about 83% of which appear only once. The sample was peripheral blood. The source is a woman aged 45-60 years who had recovered from COVID-19. Each CDR3 is given with its conserved first and last residue. D genes are given only for firm matches. Clone size is not always given. Where it is, it says once, few, many or a class for expanded clones.

abundance: NA
d_gene: NA
v_gene: TRBV27
j_gene: TRBJ2-2
CDR3nt: TGTGCCAGTCACCTCGGGCCAGGGGCACTCGCCGGGGAGCTGTTTTTT
CDR3aa: CASHLGPGALAGELFF

abundance: NA
d_gene: TRBD1
v_gene: TRBV3-1/TRBV3-2
j_gene: TRBJ1-2
CDR3nt: TGTGCCAGCAGCCAAGAAGGGGGACAGGGCTATGGCTACACCTTC
CDR3aa: CASSQEGGQGYGYTF

abundance: NA
d_gene: NA
v_gene: TRBV12-3/TRBV12-4
j_gene: TRBJ2-5
CDR3nt: TGTGCCAGCAGACGCCTCCGGGAAGAGACCCAGTACTTC
CDR3aa: CASRRLREETQYF

abundance: NA
d_gene: TRBD2
v_gene: TRBV3-1/TRBV3-2
j_gene: TRBJ2-1
CDR3nt: TGTGCCAGCAGCTCCTTTACCTCCGGGACTAGCGGATACAATGAGCAGTTCTTC
CDR3aa: CASSSFTSGTSGYNEQFF

abundance: NA
d_gene: TRBD1
v_gene: TRBV10-3
j_gene: TRBJ2-6
CDR3nt: TGTGCCATCAGTGGGTTCGGCGGGACAGGGGGCGCTGGGGCCAACGTCCTGACTTTC
CDR3aa: CAISGFGGTGGAGANVLTF

abundance: NA
d_gene: TRBD1
v_gene: TRBV28
j_gene: TRBJ2-7
CDR3nt: TGTGCCAGCAGATCCGGACAGGGAACCTACGAGCAGTACTTC
CDR3aa: CASRSGQGTYEQYF

abundance: once
d_gene: NA
v_gene: TRBV27
j_gene: TRBJ1-4
CDR3nt: TGTGCCAGCAGGAGAGGGCGAGCTGCAACTAATGAAAAACTGTTTTTT
CDR3aa: CASRRGRAATNEKLFF

abundance: NA
d_gene: NA
v_gene: TRBV9
j_gene: TRBJ2-7
CDR3nt: TGTGCCAGCAGCGTAGATGGTCTAGCCCCCGGCTACGAGCAGTACTTC
CDR3aa: CASSVDGLAPGYEQYF

abundance: NA
d_gene: NA
v_gene: TRBV27
j_gene: TRBJ2-3
CDR3nt: TGTGCCAGCAGCCTAGTCCCGGCGGATACGCAGTATTTT
CDR3aa: CASSLVPADTQYF

abundance: NA
d_gene: TRBD2
v_gene: TRBV24-1
j_gene: TRBJ2-3
CDR3nt: TGTGCCACCAGTGATTTGCCGCTAGCGGGGGTCGGCACAGATACGCAGTATTTT
CDR3aa: CATSDLPLAGVGTDTQYF

abundance: NA
d_gene: NA
v_gene: TRBV9
j_gene: TRBJ2-7
CDR3nt: TGTGCCAGCAGCTCATGGGGGGGCCAGGACGAGCAGTACTTC
CDR3aa: CASSSWGGQDEQYF

abundance: once
d_gene: TRBD2
v_gene: TRBV4-3
j_gene: TRBJ2-1
CDR3nt: TGCGCCAGCAGCCAAGATTATGTGGCTAGCGGGGGTCAGGCTGAGCAGTTCTTC
CDR3aa: CASSQDYVASGGQAEQFF

abundance: NA
d_gene: TRBD1
v_gene: TRBV10-1
j_gene: TRBJ2-7
CDR3nt: TGCGCCAGCAGACCGAACTGGGGACAGAGCTCCTACGAGCAGTACTTC
CDR3aa: CASRPNWGQSSYEQYF

abundance: NA
d_gene: NA
v_gene: TRBV9
j_gene: TRBJ1-2
CDR3nt: TGTGCCAGCAGCGTAGCGGGGTATGGCTACACCTTC
CDR3aa: CASSVAGYGYTF

abundance: few
d_gene: TRBD2
v_gene: TRBV19
j_gene: TRBJ2-7
CDR3nt: TGTGCCAGTAGTATCGATCTAGCGGCGGCCTACGAGCAGTACTTC
CDR3aa: CASSIDLAAAYEQYF

abundance: few
d_gene: TRBD1
v_gene: TRBV6-2/TRBV6-3
j_gene: TRBJ1-5
CDR3nt: TGTGCCAGCAGTCGGACAGGGGGCAATCAGCCCCAGCATTTT
CDR3aa: CASSRTGGNQPQHF

abundance: NA
d_gene: TRBD2
v_gene: TRBV6-4
j_gene: TRBJ2-2
CDR3nt: TGTGCCAGCAGTGACTCTAGCGGGGGGGCCGACACCGGGGAGCTGTTTTTT
CDR3aa: CASSDSSGGADTGELFF

abundance: NA
d_gene: NA
v_gene: TRBV27
j_gene: TRBJ1-2
CDR3nt: TGTGCCAGCAGTTTTTCAGGGAACTATGGCTACACCTTC
CDR3aa: CASSFSGNYGYTF

abundance: NA
d_gene: NA
v_gene: TRBV6-1
j_gene: TRBJ1-6
CDR3nt: TGTGCCAGCAGTGAATCCTCGTCGGGGGGCGGTGGGTCACCCCTCCACTTT
CDR3aa: CASSESSSGGGGSPLHF

abundance: NA
d_gene: TRBD1
v_gene: TRBV7-4
j_gene: TRBJ1-1
CDR3nt: TGTGCCAGCAGCTTAGCGTTGTTCGAAACAGGGGAAGAAATCATGAACACTGAAGCTTTCTTT
CDR3aa: CASSLALFETGEEIMNTEAFF

abundance: once
d_gene: TRBD2
v_gene: TRBV27
j_gene: TRBJ2-1
CDR3nt: TGTGCCAGCAGTTTAACTAGCGGGAGAATCAGTGAGCAGTTCTTC
CDR3aa: CASSLTSGRISEQFF

abundance: NA
d_gene: TRBD1
v_gene: TRBV7-9
j_gene: TRBJ1-4
CDR3nt: TGTGCCAGCAGTCTAGGACAGGTTAATGAAAAACTGTTTTTT
CDR3aa: CASSLGQVNEKLFF

abundance: NA
d_gene: TRBD2
v_gene: TRBV5-1
j_gene: TRBJ2-3
CDR3nt: TGCGCCAGCAGCTTGCGGGGGGGCACAGATACGCAGTATTTT
CDR3aa: CASSLRGGTDTQYF

abundance: NA
d_gene: TRBD2
v_gene: TRBV25-1
j_gene: TRBJ2-3
CDR3nt: TGTGCCGCCTGGGGGGGAGATACGCAGTATTTT
CDR3aa: CAAWGGDTQYF

abundance: NA
d_gene: NA
v_gene: TRBV19
j_gene: TRBJ2-5
CDR3nt: TGTGCCAGTTCAGGGGGGTGGGGTGAGACCCAGTACTTC
CDR3aa: CASSGGWGETQYF

abundance: NA
d_gene: NA
v_gene: TRBV19
j_gene: TRBJ2-1
CDR3nt: TGTGCCAGTAGTATCGAACAGATCTCCTACAATGAGCAGTTCTTC
CDR3aa: CASSIEQISYNEQFF

abundance: NA
d_gene: NA
v_gene: TRBV19
j_gene: TRBJ1-5
CDR3nt: TGTGCCAGTAGCATATTGGGGGCTAGGAGCAATCAGCCCCAGCATTTT
CDR3aa: CASSILGARSNQPQHF

abundance: few
d_gene: NA
v_gene: TRBV24-1
j_gene: TRBJ1-2
CDR3nt: TGTGCCACCAGTGATGAGGGGGTGCTGGGTGGCTACACCTTC
CDR3aa: CATSDEGVLGGYTF

abundance: once
d_gene: NA
v_gene: TRBV10-3
j_gene: TRBJ1-5
CDR3nt: TGTGCCATCAGTGAACAGAATCAGCCCCAGCATTTT
CDR3aa: CAISEQNQPQHF

abundance: NA
d_gene: NA
v_gene: TRBV3-1/TRBV3-2
j_gene: TRBJ1-5
CDR3nt: TGTGCCAGCAGCCAAGAGACGGGGGGCAATCAGCCCCAGCATTTT
CDR3aa: CASSQETGGNQPQHF

abundance: NA
d_gene: TRBD2
v_gene: TRBV10-3
j_gene: TRBJ2-7
CDR3nt: TGTGCCAGCGGGACTAGCGGAGATATGTCCTACGAGCAGTACTTC
CDR3aa: CASGTSGDMSYEQYF

abundance: NA
d_gene: TRBD2
v_gene: TRBV4-3
j_gene: TRBJ2-3
CDR3nt: TGCGCCAGCAGCCAAGATCCCGGACTAGCAATAGATACGCAGTATTTT
CDR3aa: CASSQDPGLAIDTQYF

abundance: NA
d_gene: NA
v_gene: TRBV4-3
j_gene: TRBJ1-2
CDR3nt: TGCGCCAGCAGCCAAGATTCAGGGACACCGATCTATGGCTACACCTTC
CDR3aa: CASSQDSGTPIYGYTF

abundance: NA
d_gene: NA
v_gene: TRBV19
j_gene: TRBJ1-5
CDR3nt: TGTGCCAGTAGTATTGGAGGTGGCCAGCCCCAGCATTTT
CDR3aa: CASSIGGGQPQHF

abundance: NA
d_gene: TRBD2
v_gene: TRBV9
j_gene: TRBJ2-5
CDR3nt: TGTGCCAGCAGCGAAGCGGGAGATGCATGGGGGGAGACCCAGTACTTC
CDR3aa: CASSEAGDAWGETQYF

abundance: NA
d_gene: TRBD2
v_gene: TRBV4-3
j_gene: TRBJ2-3
CDR3nt: TGCGCCAGCAGCCAGTCGGGACTAGCGGGAGGGTATGCAGATACGCAGTATTTT
CDR3aa: CASSQSGLAGGYADTQYF

abundance: NA
d_gene: TRBD2
v_gene: TRBV5-4
j_gene: TRBJ2-3
CDR3nt: TGTGCCAGCAGCCGGGGGGAGGCCCGCACAGATACGCAGTATTTT
CDR3aa: CASSRGEARTDTQYF

abundance: NA
d_gene: NA
v_gene: TRBV27
j_gene: TRBJ1-1
CDR3nt: TGTGCCAGCAGGCTAGCAGGGGTTCGCACTGAAGCTTTCTTT
CDR3aa: CASRLAGVRTEAFF

abundance: NA
d_gene: NA
v_gene: TRBV7-6
j_gene: TRBJ1-1
CDR3nt: TGTGCCAGCAGCTTAGAAGCGTACACTGAAGCTTTCTTT
CDR3aa: CASSLEAYTEAFF

abundance: few
d_gene: TRBD1
v_gene: TRBV28
j_gene: TRBJ2-7
CDR3nt: TGTGCCAGCAGTTTACCACAGGGGGCAGCCGTCTCCTACGAGCAGTACTTC
CDR3aa: CASSLPQGAAVSYEQYF

abundance: NA
d_gene: TRBD1
v_gene: TRBV9
j_gene: TRBJ2-3
CDR3nt: TGTGCCAGCAGCCCTGAGGGGGCTAGCACAGATACGCAGTATTTT
CDR3aa: CASSPEGASTDTQYF

abundance: NA
d_gene: TRBD1
v_gene: TRBV28
j_gene: TRBJ2-1
CDR3nt: TGTGCCAGCAGTTCAGACAGGGGGTTCGATGAGCAGTTCTTC
CDR3aa: CASSSDRGFDEQFF

abundance: NA
d_gene: TRBD1
v_gene: TRBV7-6
j_gene: TRBJ2-5
CDR3nt: TGTGCCAGCAGCCTCCGGGACAGGGCCTACCAAGAGACCCAGTACTTC
CDR3aa: CASSLRDRAYQETQYF